This T cell receptor beta chain was captured by sequencing in a study of blood T cell repertoires in COVID-19. Study details: T cells, B-cell-depleted T cells, or PBMCs supplied cDNA or gDNA.

Per the study methods: Reference gene primer amplification gave estimated nucleated cell counts. The assay was immunoSEQ multiplex PCR, and TCRdb's table has in-frame clones only and misses some. V, J and clone size are taken as reported in that table, and D and trimming were inferred from the DNA itself. The sample lists about half a million clones; 85% to 90% were seen once. Trimming cost V 1 base and J 8 bases; bases outside gene matches: 5. The CDR3 is made up of 14 amino acids. CDR1 and CDR2 from the germline V gene are LGHDT and YNNKEL (reference sequence). The chain recombines TRBV3-1 (or the pseudogene TRBV3-2) with TRBJ2-4; 7 nucleotides agree with TRBD2. The sequence was collected from a man between 18 and 29 years old with COVID-19, enrolled during active disease. The sequenced sample consisted of peripheral blood. Written as DNA, the CDR3 is TGTGCCAGCAGCCAAGGCGGGGGTATGGACATTCAGTACTTC. Its protein product is CASSQGGGMDIQYF.